One sample yielded the 24 T cell receptor beta chains listed below, sequenced in a study of blood T cell repertoires in COVID-19. TCRdb keeps only in-frame clones here, not all; method: immunoSEQ multiplex PCR. The sample holds 50,000 to 70,000 clones, 60% to 80% seen once. Sequencing was carried out using peripheral blood. These receptors were obtained from a man in his 60s with acute or convalescent COVID-19.

A few counts support this clone. The chain recombines TRBV7-2 with TRBJ2-1; TRBD1 matches 10 bases. There are 15 residues in the CDR3. V lost 4 bases to trimming and J lost 6 bases; unmatched junction nucleotides: 6. The V gene's germline CDR1 is SGHTA and CDR2 FQGNSA. The CDR3 protein is CASSSTGGVGNEQFF. For the CDR3, the DNA is TGTGCCAGCAGCTCGACAGGGGGCGTGGGCAATGAGCAGTTCTTC.

The chain uses TRBV5-1 and TRBJ1-5; D not resolved. The length of the CDR3 is 14 residues. Trimming cost V 2 bases and J 2 bases, with 8 bases left between them. Germline CDR1 SGHRS, CDR2 YFSETQ. The CDR3: CASSFYMGNQPQHF. CDR3 sequence (DNA): TGCGCCAGCAGCTTTTACATGGGCAATCAGCCCCAGCATTTT.

This clone was found a few times. The chain employs TRBV7-9 and TRBJ2-3; the match to TRBD2 covers 14 bases. With 5 bases clipped from V and 2 bases from J, the junction kept 6 bases outside the gene matches. This CDR3 spans 17 amino acids. CDR1 and CDR2 from the germline V gene are SEHNR and FQNEAQ (reference sequence). The CDR3 region is CASSPWTSGGNTDTQYF. The CDR3 nucleotides read TGTGCCAGCAGCCCATGGACTAGCGGGGGGAACACAGATACGCAGTATTTT.

The V gene is TRBV28, the J gene TRBJ1-2; tentatively, D is TRBD1 (6 bases). The germline V and J ends were trimmed by 6 bases and 3 bases, with 17 bases remaining between them. The CDR3 extends over 15 amino acids. From germline, CDR1 is MDHEN and CDR2 SYDVKM. CDR3 sequence reads: CASRAPGQDYYGYTF. In nucleotides, the CDR3 is TGTGCCAGCAGGGCCCCGGGACAAGACTACTATGGCTACACCTTC.

This clone has a handful of counts. The chain uses TRBV12-5 and TRBJ1-2, with 7 bases fitting TRBD1. With 1 base clipped from V and 6 bases from J, the junction kept 8 bases outside the gene matches. Germline V lookup: CDR1 LGHNT, CDR2 FRNRAP. The length of the CDR3 is 15 residues. The DNA for the CDR3 is TGTGCTAGTGGTTTGGAGGGGGCCGTATTTAATGGCTACACCTTC. Translation gives CASGLEGAVFNGYTF.

The J gene is TRBJ1-2, the V gene TRBV18; 7 positions agree with TRBD1. Germline CDR1 is KGHSH and CDR2 is LQKENI. The CDR3 is 18 amino acids. V lost 4 bases and J lost 1; bases outside the gene matches: 15. CDR3 sequence: CASSLSGTETSFNYGYTF. The CDR3 DNA is TGTGCCAGCTCACTCTCCGGGACAGAAACTTCTTTTAACTATGGCTACACCTTC.

V gene TRBV6-1 combines with J gene TRBJ1-5; possible D gene TRBD1, 6 bases. Trimming took 0 bases from V and 7 from J, leaving 10 bases between them. The CDR3 consists of 14 residues. Looked up from germline, CDR1 is MNHNS and CDR2 is SASEGT. The CDR3 nucleotides are TGTGCCAGCAGTGAAGCAGGGGGACGACAGCCCCAGCATTTT. Its translation: CASSEAGGRQPQHF.

V is TRBV7-3 and J is TRBJ2-2; D gene ambiguous. CDR3 length equals 13 residues. CDR1 SGHTA and CDR2 FQGTGA come from the germline V gene. V lost 5 bases and J lost 6, with 10 bases in between. CDR3 protein: CASSPGFSGELFF. The DNA for the CDR3 is TGTGCCAGCAGCCCAGGATTCTCCGGGGAGCTGTTTTTT. The full variable domain, rest sourced from reference TRBV7-3 and TRBJ2-2, is GAGVSQTPSNKVTEKGKYVELRCDPISGHTALYWYRQSLGQGPEFLIYFQGTGAADDSGLPNDRFFAVRPEGSVSTLKIQRTERGDSAVYLCASSPGFSGELFFGEGSRLTVL.

This clone was detected only once. The rearrangement uses TRBV29-1 and TRBJ2-3, with TRBD2 identical over 11 bases. With 6 bases clipped from V and 2 bases from J, the junction kept 10 bases outside the gene matches. The CDR3 has 16 residues. Germline V gives CDR1 SQVTM, CDR2 ANQGSEA. CDR3 nucleotide sequence: TGCAGCGTCCCGGAGGCGACTAGCGGGGCCACAGATACGCAGTATTTT. It yields the protein CSVPEATSGATDTQYF.

The chain combines TRBV18 with TRBJ1-4, with a tentative D call TRBD1 (5 bases). Germline-derived CDR1 and CDR2 are KGHSH and LQKENI. The germline V and J ends were trimmed by 1 base and 6 bases, with 12 bases remaining between them. The CDR3 is 15 residues long. The CDR3 DNA reads TGTGCCAGCTCACCACAAGTAGGGGTGTATGAAAAACTGTTTTTT. Translating gives CASSPQVGVYEKLFF. Complete variable domain (other parts from reference TRBV18 and TRBJ1-4): NAGVMQNPRHLVRRRGQEARLRCSPMKGHSHVYWYRQLPEEGLKFMVYLQKENIIDESGMPKERFSAEFPKEGPSILRIQQVVRGDSAAYFCASSPQVGVYEKLFFGSGTQLSVL.

The rearrangement uses TRBV9 and TRBJ1-1; D unclear. Trimming cost V 0 bases and J 5 bases, with 8 bases left between them. The CDR3 sequence is 13 residues long. From germline, CDR1 is SGDLS and CDR2 YYNGEE. The CDR3 loop reads CASSVDTDTEAFF. The CDR3 nucleotides are TGTGCCAGCAGCGTAGACACAGATACTGAAGCTTTCTTT.

The rearrangement joins TRBV12-5 to TRBJ2-2; 7 nucleotides match TRBD2. Germline V gives CDR1 LGHNT, CDR2 FRNRAP. This CDR3 contains 12 residues. With 8 bases clipped from V and 6 bases from J, the junction kept 3 bases outside the gene matches. The CDR3: CASRGDAGELFF. CDR3 DNA: TGTGCTAGTCGGGGGGACGCCGGGGAGCTGTTTTTT.

This chain uses TRBV28 with TRBJ1-4, with 8 bases aligning to TRBD1. The germline V gene encodes CDR1 MDHEN and CDR2 SYDVKM. This CDR3 contains 15 residues. Trimming cost V 6 bases and J 7 bases; bases outside gene matches: 10. This CDR3 is CASREPTGGSEKLFF. Written as DNA, the CDR3 is TGTGCCAGCAGAGAACCTACAGGGGGTTCTGAAAAACTGTTTTTT.

This chain connects TRBV6-6 to TRBJ2-1; 8 bases map to TRBD1. Germline CDR1 and CDR2: MNHNY and SVGAGI (reference sequence). This CDR3 comprises 15 residues. The ends lost 5 bases at V and 1 base at J; junction bases unmatched: 4. CDR3 residues: CASSPGTGSYNEQFF. DNA for the CDR3: TGTGCCAGCAGTCCCGGGACAGGTTCCTACAATGAGCAGTTCTTC.

This clone was detected once. This chain uses TRBV29-1 with TRBJ2-7; tentative D call: TRBD1 (5 bases). The V gene lost 7 bases and the J gene lost 4 bases, with 17 bases spanning the gap. There are 13 residues in the CDR3. The germline gives CDR1 SQVTM, CDR2 ANQGSEA. CDR3 residues: CSAYIQGPYEQYF. The CDR3 DNA is TGCAGCGCCTACATTCAGGGCCCGTACGAGCAGTACTTC.

This clone was seen just once. CDR3 DNA sequence: TGTGCCAGCAGCTTGGTAGGGGACTCCGTCACAGATACGCAGTATTTT. Protein: CASSLVGDSVTDTQYF. J is TRBJ2-3 and V is TRBV7-9, with D perhaps TRBD2 (6 bases). Germline V gene sequence: CDR1 SEHNR, CDR2 FQNEAQ (reference sequence). This CDR3 contains 16 residues. V was trimmed by 3 bases and J by 2 bases, leaving 15 bases between them.

The chain uses TRBV7-2 and TRBJ1-2; D gene ambiguous. Germline V gene sequence: CDR1 SGHTA, CDR2 FQGNSA. This CDR3 has 12 residues. V was shortened by 4 bases and J by 6 bases, with 9 bases between the two germline ends. CDR3 in DNA: TGTGCCAGCAGCTATACACAGAATGGCTACACCTTC. It codes for CASSYTQNGYTF.

The CDR3 nucleotides are TGCGCCAGCAGCCAAACAGGGTTGAACACTGAAGCTTTCTTT. It yields the protein CASSQTGLNTEAFF. The V gene is TRBV4-1, the J gene TRBJ1-1; D is possibly TRBD1 (6 bases). The V end lost 2 bases, the J end lost 0 bases, and 7 bases lay between the germline ends. This CDR3 has 14 amino acids. From germline, CDR1 is MGHRA and CDR2 YSYEKL.

The V gene is TRBV28, the J gene TRBJ2-3, with D possibly TRBD2 on 6 matching bases. Germline-derived CDR1 and CDR2 are MDHEN and SYDVKM. The CDR3 has 14 amino acids. Trimming stripped 7 bases from V and 1 base from J, with 12 bases between. The CDR3 DNA follows: TGTGCCAGCAAAACGGGGGACCGCACAGATACGCAGTATTTT. Translating gives CASKTGDRTDTQYF.

The chain has TRBV5-1 and TRBJ1-4, with 9 positions matching TRBD1. Trimming cost V 4 bases and J 7 bases; bases outside gene matches: 5. The germline CDR1 and CDR2 sequences are SGHRS and YFSETQ. The CDR3 extends over 14 amino acids. CDR3 sequence reads: CASSTGQGGEKLFF. In DNA form, the CDR3 reads TGCGCCAGCAGCACGGGACAGGGCGGTGAAAAACTGTTTTTT.

The V and J genes are TRBV6-5 and TRBJ2-7, with 8 bases lining up with TRBD1. This CDR3 comprises 14 residues. Per germline, CDR1 MNHEY and CDR2 SVGAGI. V dropped 7 bases and J dropped 4; count of bases not matched to a gene: 9. The CDR3 DNA follows: TGTGCCAGCACTGGGACAGGCGGTTGGTACGAGCAGTACTTC. It is translated as CASTGTGGWYEQYF.

This sequence joins TRBV27 and TRBJ2-1; 10 bases match TRBD1. The CDR3 covers 16 residues. The germline V gene has CDR1 MNHEY and CDR2 SMNVEV (reference sequence). The V segment lost 4 bases and the J segment 7 bases; nucleotides outside the gene matches: 10. The DNA for the CDR3 is TGTGCCAGCAGTTCCCAATTGGTGGGACAGGGGAATGAGCAGTTCTTC. It translates to CASSSQLVGQGNEQFF.

This clone was observed a few times. This sequence joins TRBV7-2 and TRBJ1-1, with 8 bases matching TRBD1. J lost 0 bases, V lost 1 base, and 4 bases had no gene match. CDR3 length: 16 amino acids. CDR1 SGHTA and CDR2 FQGNSA come from the germline V gene. In DNA form, the CDR3 reads TGTGCCAGCAGCTTAGGTGACAGGGGCATGAACACTGAAGCTTTCTTT. As protein: CASSLGDRGMNTEAFF.

This rearrangement joins TRBV11-2 to TRBJ2-5; 8 bases align to TRBD1. The CDR3 extends over 13 amino acids. Looked up from germline, CDR1 is SGHAT and CDR2 is FQNNGV. V dropped 1 base and J dropped 8; count of bases not matched to a gene: 3. CDR3 residues: CASSLGQGITQYF. The CDR3 DNA reads as TGTGCCAGCAGCTTAGGACAGGGGATAACCCAGTACTTC.